These T cell receptor beta chains were read from a single sample in a study of cytomegalovirus exposure and HLA in healthy donors. Some clones are missing from TCRdb's copy, which holds only in-frame ones; the method was immunoSEQ multiplex PCR. The repertoire consists of about 250,000 clones, with around 66% occurring once and the leading ten covering approximately 2.1%. Sequencing used PBMCs. The receptors stem from a female donor in good health and CMV-seronegative. CDR3s include the opening cysteine and the closing phenylalanine or tryptophan. A D gene is named only where the DNA matches it firmly. For some rows the clone size is stated as once, few or many, or as a class when expanded; others skip it.

v_gene: TRBV7-9; d_gene: -; abundance: -; j_gene: TRBJ2-7; CDR3aa: CASGLEAYEQYF
v_gene: TRBV7-6; d_gene: -; abundance: -; j_gene: TRBJ2-7; CDR3aa: CASSLVTSKRYEQYF
v_gene: TRBV13; d_gene: -; abundance: -; j_gene: TRBJ2-1; CDR3aa: CASSLVSQTHYYNEQFF
v_gene: TRBV7-9; d_gene: -; abundance: -; j_gene: TRBJ2-1; CDR3aa: CASSLVARPLNEQFF
v_gene: TRBV7-2; d_gene: -; abundance: -; j_gene: TRBJ2-3; CDR3aa: CASSLDGGLDTQYF
v_gene: TRBV7-2; d_gene: TRBD2; abundance: -; j_gene: TRBJ2-1; CDR3aa: CASRGGLAGTSSYNEQFF
v_gene: TRBV4-1; d_gene: -; abundance: -; j_gene: TRBJ2-7; CDR3aa: CASSQDMGSTYEQYF
v_gene: TRBV5-4; d_gene: -; abundance: few; j_gene: TRBJ2-7; CDR3aa: CASSFGGNSYEQYF
v_gene: TRBV11-2; d_gene: TRBD1; abundance: -; j_gene: TRBJ2-7; CDR3aa: CASSFRQGRGYEQYF
v_gene: TRBV11-3; d_gene: -; abundance: -; j_gene: TRBJ2-7; CDR3aa: CASSLGPLKALYEQYF
v_gene: TRBV30; d_gene: TRBD2; abundance: few; j_gene: TRBJ2-1; CDR3aa: CAWIAGAYNEQFF
v_gene: TRBV28; d_gene: -; abundance: -; j_gene: TRBJ1-2; CDR3aa: CASRSERADGYTF
v_gene: TRBV7-9; d_gene: TRBD1; abundance: -; j_gene: TRBJ1-2; CDR3aa: CSSSELGQGDYTF
v_gene: TRBV7-2; d_gene: TRBD2; abundance: -; j_gene: TRBJ2-1; CDR3aa: CASSPSVAGYNEQFF
v_gene: TRBV27; d_gene: -; abundance: -; j_gene: TRBJ2-7; CDR3aa: CASRGTSSYEQYF
v_gene: TRBV7-6; d_gene: TRBD2; abundance: few; j_gene: TRBJ2-1; CDR3aa: CASSLLAATINNEQFF
v_gene: TRBV27; d_gene: -; abundance: once; j_gene: TRBJ1-1; CDR3aa: CASSGAGGGAFF
v_gene: TRBV6-5; d_gene: -; abundance: -; j_gene: TRBJ1-5; CDR3aa: CASSQGSPGNQPQHF
v_gene: TRBV5-6; d_gene: -; abundance: -; j_gene: TRBJ1-1; CDR3aa: CASSLGLGGRTEAFF
v_gene: TRBV5-4; d_gene: TRBD2; abundance: once; j_gene: TRBJ2-3; CDR3aa: CASSSGTSGRTDTQYF
v_gene: TRBV9; d_gene: -; abundance: -; j_gene: TRBJ1-2; CDR3aa: CASSGTGGNYGYTF
v_gene: TRBV4-2; d_gene: TRBD2; abundance: -; j_gene: TRBJ2-3; CDR3aa: CASSQDLGGRLLAGVGKDTQYF
v_gene: TRBV27; d_gene: -; abundance: -; j_gene: TRBJ2-7; CDR3aa: CASSLSVFYEQYF
v_gene: TRBV2; d_gene: -; abundance: -; j_gene: TRBJ1-1; CDR3aa: CASSDGGRPPNTEAFF
v_gene: TRBV27; d_gene: TRBD2; abundance: -; j_gene: TRBJ2-7; CDR3aa: CASSPRLAGGFSEQYF
v_gene: TRBV29-1; d_gene: TRBD2; abundance: -; j_gene: TRBJ2-1; CDR3aa: CSVERREGNEQFF
v_gene: TRBV30; d_gene: -; abundance: once; j_gene: TRBJ1-2; CDR3aa: CAWKDSQVPGYTF
v_gene: TRBV5-1; d_gene: TRBD1; abundance: -; j_gene: TRBJ1-3; CDR3aa: CASSLGGTGSYSGNTIYF
v_gene: TRBV5-1; d_gene: TRBD2; abundance: -; j_gene: TRBJ2-1; CDR3aa: CASSLAGGNYNEQFF
v_gene: TRBV6-1; d_gene: -; abundance: few; j_gene: TRBJ2-7; CDR3aa: CASSEMAASSYEQYF